This T cell receptor beta chain was found in a study of regulatory T cells in long-lasting Graves disease. This clonotype was counted ten times or more. The authors built TCR beta libraries using iRepertoire HTBI primers and Arm-PCR of CDR3 regions. TCRdb fed the multiplex PCR reads into MiXCR, producing one record per CDR3 protein. The sample records 350,000 to 500,000 distinct CDR3 sequences, 12% to 15% being singletons. Trimming cost V 4 bases and J 0 bases, with 8 bases left between them. CDR1 is SGHDT and CDR2 is YYEEEE in the germline V gene. CDR3 size: 13 residues. Documented time point: newly diagnosed GD, antithyroid drugs for less than 3 months. Extracted PBMC RNA gave rise to the TCR library. These sequences were also reported in another study, on T cells in Graves' hyperthyroidism and ophthalmopathy. As reported in that work: Aged 18 to 65, the patients had hyperthyroidism that was newly diagnosed and had lasted under 2 months. Classification by a 13 V-J model distinguished ophthalmopathy from stable hyperthyroidism.

The receptor was derived from a woman in her 50s with Graves disease. Sequencing was performed on peripheral blood mononuclear cells (PBMCs), taken at new diagnosis, from a patient treated with antithyroid drugs. The rearrangement links TRBV5-6 to TRBJ2-7; D not certain. For the CDR3, the DNA is TGTGCCAGCAGCCCCGCGAGCTCCTACGAGCAGTACTTC. Protein: CASSPASSYEQYF.